Below, 26 T cell receptor beta chains from the same sample are listed, as sequenced in a study of immune evolution from preneoplasia to lung adenocarcinoma listed by TCRdb under 2021. The library was produced with the immunoSEQ multiplex PCR assay. The clones in this table, taken by TCRdb from immuneACCESS, are in-frame only. Not every clone is retained; where verified, under half of the shortfall comes from an unresolved V gene, and the cause of the rest is unknown. This sample is represented by more than 15,000 clones; approximately 86% of them were singletons. About 2.5% of the sample lies in the top ten. The sample consisted of FFPE invasive lung adenocarcinoma tissue. The intended sense of this specimen's cell subset or site label: frankly invasive lung adenocarcinoma (ADC). Source of these receptors: a person aged 65-85 years with invasive lung adenocarcinoma.

This sequence joins TRBV28 and TRBJ2-3; TRBD1 agrees at 7 bases. CDR1 is MDHEN and CDR2 is SYDVKM in the germline V gene. After removal of 8 bases from V and 2 bases from J, the junction contained 10 bases not matched to a gene. The CDR3 runs to 15 residues. The CDR3 nucleotides read TGTGCCAGCCCACCCCGGCAGGGGGACACAGATACGCAGTATTTT. It is translated as CASPPRQGDTDTQYF.

The chain combines TRBV6-5 with TRBJ1-2, with 7 positions matching TRBD1. The CDR3 has 13 amino acids. With 8 bases clipped from V and 4 bases from J, the junction kept 7 bases outside the gene matches. Germline values: CDR1 MNHEY, CDR2 SVGAGI. The CDR3 loop is CASASTGPYGYTF. CDR3 DNA sequence: TGTGCCAGCGCTTCGACAGGGCCCTATGGCTACACCTTC.

The V call is TRBV7-8, the J call TRBJ2-7; D might be TRBD1 (6 bases). This CDR3 is 16 amino acids long. Germline V lookup: CDR1 SGHVS, CDR2 FQNEAQ. V was clipped by 1 base and J by 3 bases, with 16 bases between them. The CDR3 DNA reads as TGTGCCAGCAGCTTAGTCTTCAGGGGCACCTTCTACGAGCAGTACTTC. This encodes CASSLVFRGTFYEQYF.

This clone was detected a few times. This rearrangement joins TRBV11-3 to TRBJ2-2; D is unclear. V lost 3 bases and J lost 6, with 8 bases in between. The germline CDR1 and CDR2 sequences are SGHNT and YENEEA. This CDR3 spans 13 amino acids. CDR3 nucleotide sequence: TGTGCCAGCAGCTTTGTGGGTTCCGGGGAGCTGTTTTTT. It translates to CASSFVGSGELFF.

J is TRBJ2-1 and V is TRBV11-2; 12 nucleotides line up with TRBD2. Germline trimming cut 3 bases from V and 5 bases from J; bases unmatched to any gene: 5. Germline CDR1 reads SGHAT; CDR2 reads FQNNGV. The length of the CDR3 is 16 residues. The CDR3 region is CASSLFASGRDNEQFF. In nucleotides, the CDR3 is TGTGCCAGCAGCTTGTTTGCTAGCGGGAGGGACAATGAGCAGTTCTTC. Full variable domain (rest looked up from reference TRBV11-2 and TRBJ2-1): EAGVAQSPRYKIIEKRQSVAFWCNPISGHATLYWYQQILGQGPKLLIQFQNNGVVDDSQLPKDRFSAERLKGVDSTLKIQPAKLEDSAVYLCASSLFASGRDNEQFFGPGTRLTVL.

The gene calls are TRBV6-1 and TRBJ1-2; D not certain. The CDR3 loop spans 14 amino acids. The V gene's germline CDR1 is MNHNS and CDR2 SASEGT. Trimming took 4 bases from V and 4 from J, leaving 13 bases between them. The CDR3 DNA is TGTGCCAGCAGTGTTCGAGGAGCCGGCTATGGCTACACCTTC. Protein sequence: CASSVRGAGYGYTF.

The chain is built from TRBV10-3 and TRBJ2-5; TRBD2 matches 13 bases. V lost 2 bases and J lost 4; bases outside the gene matches: 7. Germline assignment: CDR1 ENHRY and CDR2 SYGVKD. The CDR3 is 17 amino acids. CDR3: CAISEDRLAGGRETQYF. CDR3 DNA sequence: TGTGCCATCAGTGAGGACCGACTAGCGGGGGGACGAGAGACCCAGTACTTC.

The rearrangement joins TRBV30 to TRBJ1-3; D gene ambiguous. In germline, CDR1 is GTSNPN, CDR2 SVGIG (reference sequence). CDR3 length: 12 residues. V lost 3 bases to trimming and J lost 0 bases, with 3 bases between them. CDR3 coding DNA: TGTGCCTGGAGAAGCTCTGGAAACACCATATATTTT. This encodes CAWRSSGNTIYF.

V is TRBV19 and J is TRBJ2-2, with D perhaps TRBD2 (7 bases). The V and J ends lost 4 bases and 6 bases respectively, with 18 bases between them. Germline CDR1 is LNHDA and CDR2 is SQIVND (reference sequence). The CDR3 spans 16 residues. This CDR3 is CASSTSGGSWAGELFF. The CDR3 DNA reads as TGTGCCAGTAGTACCTCGGGGGGCTCATGGGCCGGGGAGCTGTTTTTT. Full variable domain (remainder filled in from reference TRBV19 and TRBJ2-2): DGGITQSPKYLFRKEGQNVTLSCEQNLNHDAMYWYRQDPGQGLRLIYYSQIVNDFQKGDIAEGYSVSREKKESFPLTVTSAQKNPTAFYLCASSTSGGSWAGELFFGEGSRLTVL.

This chain joins TRBV6-1 and TRBJ2-7, with D uncertain. Trimming removed 7 bases at V and 3 bases at J, with 7 bases between. From germline, CDR1 is MNHNS and CDR2 SASEGT. The CDR3 consists of 11 residues. CDR3 protein: CASNAVYEQYF. CDR3 sequence (DNA): TGTGCCAGCAATGCCGTCTACGAGCAGTACTTC.

The genes are TRBV13 and TRBJ2-6; D is perhaps TRBD1 (6 bases). This CDR3 has 19 residues. Germline values: CDR1 PRHDT, CDR2 FYEKMQ (reference sequence). The V end lost 2 bases, the J end lost 0 bases, and 17 bases lay between the germline ends. The CDR3 DNA follows: TGTGCCAGCAGCTTAATACGTGACAGGCCGGGCTCTGGGGCCAACGTCCTGACTTTC. Encoded protein: CASSLIRDRPGSGANVLTF.

The chain recombines TRBV2 with TRBJ2-1, with 12 bases matching TRBD2. This CDR3 region has 17 residues. CDR1 SNHLY and CDR2 FYNNEI come from the germline V gene. V was pared by 6 bases and J by 1 base, with 7 bases of the junction left unmatched. The CDR3 sequence: CASRIGLAGRSYNEQFF. The CDR3 nucleotides read TGTGCCAGCAGGATAGGACTAGCGGGGAGGTCCTACAATGAGCAGTTCTTC. The complete variable domain, with remaining parts taken from reference TRBV2 and TRBJ2-1, reads EPEVTQTPSHQVTQMGQEVILRCVPISNHLYFYWYRQILGQKVEFLVSFYNNEISEKSEIFDDQFSVERPDGSNFTLKIRSTKLEDSAMYFCASRIGLAGRSYNEQFFGPGTRLTVL.

V and J are TRBV28 and TRBJ2-6; D is unclear. The CDR3 has 17 amino acids. V was clipped by 3 bases and J by 0 bases, with 12 bases between them. Looked up from germline, CDR1 is MDHEN and CDR2 is SYDVKM. CDR3 in amino acids: CASSFSSIVSGANVLTF. The CDR3 bases are TGTGCCAGCAGTTTTAGTAGTATAGTCTCTGGGGCCAACGTCCTGACTTTC.

This clone was counted between two and nine times. The chain employs TRBV6-1 and TRBJ2-7, with 9 positions matching TRBD1. The CDR3 contains 14 residues. The trim removed 2 bases at V and 9 bases at J, leaving 8 bases unmatched. Germline V gene sequence: CDR1 MNHNS, CDR2 SASEGT. Here the CDR3 DNA reads TGTGCCAGCAGTGAATTAGGGGACAGGGCCAGGCAGTACTTC. As protein: CASSELGDRARQYF.

V gene TRBV18 combines with J gene TRBJ1-5; 11 bases align to TRBD1. CDR3 length equals 18 residues. Trimming at V came to 2 bases and at J to 5 bases, leaving 11 bases not matched to a gene. The germline CDR1 and CDR2 sequences are KGHSH and LQKENI. CDR3 bases: TGTGCCAGCTCACCAGGTCAGCGGACAGGGGGCTCAGATCAGCCCCAGCATTTT. This gives the protein CASSPGQRTGGSDQPQHF.

The chain joins TRBV4-2 to TRBJ2-1, with D perhaps matching TRBD2 (6 bases). Trimming stripped 4 bases from V and 8 bases from J, with 21 bases between. The germline V gene encodes CDR1 LGHNA and CDR2 YNFKEQ. The CDR3 contains 16 residues. The CDR3 region has the DNA TGTGCCAGCAGCCCCGGGCGGCGGGGAGAGGGAGATGAGCAGTTCTTC. It codes for CASSPGRRGEGDEQFF.

This chain uses TRBV28 with TRBJ1-1; unclear D gene. Germline V lookup: CDR1 MDHEN, CDR2 SYDVKM. CDR3 length equals 12 residues. V dropped 6 bases and J dropped 10 bases, with 15 bases sitting between them. CDR3 DNA: TGTGCCAGCAGACTCCCGCCGGGAGGAGCTTTCTTT. This translates into CASRLPPGGAFF. The full variable domain, rest sourced from reference TRBV28 and TRBJ1-1, is DVKVTQSSRYLVKRTGEKVFLECVQDMDHENMFWYRQDPGLGLRLIYFSYDVKMKEKGDIPEGYSVSREKKERFSLILESASTNQTSMYLCASRLPPGGAFFGQGTRLTVV.

The chain carries TRBV6-1 and TRBJ1-5; D might be TRBD1 (5 bases). This CDR3 comprises 15 residues. Deletions cut 5 bases from V and 0 bases from J, with 11 bases between. The germline CDR1 and CDR2 sequences are MNHNS and SASEGT. The CDR3 DNA sequence: TGTGCCAGCAGTAAAGGGGCAGATAGCAATCAGCCCCAGCATTTT. It encodes CASSKGADSNQPQHF.

The chain links TRBV5-1 to TRBJ1-1; 7 nucleotides match TRBD1. Looked up from germline, CDR1 is SGHRS and CDR2 is YFSETQ. The V and J ends lost 4 bases and 5 bases, in that order; junction bases with no gene match: 5. The CDR3 loop spans 13 amino acids. CDR3 in DNA: TGCGCCAGCAGCACCTCGGGACAGACTGAAGCTTTCTTT. Its protein is CASSTSGQTEAFF.

The J gene is TRBJ2-7, the V gene TRBV5-1; 8 nucleotides match TRBD1. The V gene end was trimmed by 4 bases and the J gene end by 4 bases; junction bases not matched to a gene: 7. The CDR3 length is 14 residues. Per the germline V gene, CDR1 is SGHRS and CDR2 is YFSETQ. The CDR3 loop reads CASSTPGQEYEQYF. As DNA, the CDR3 is TGCGCCAGCAGCACCCCGGGACAGGAGTACGAGCAGTACTTC.

The chain has TRBV11-2 and TRBJ2-1, with 7 positions matching TRBD2. J was trimmed by 6 bases and V by 10 bases; bases with no gene match: 12. CDR1 SGHAT and CDR2 FQNNGV come from the germline V gene. This CDR3 contains 14 residues. The CDR3 DNA is TGTGCCAATAGGATGCGGGAGAGGCGCAATGAGCAGTTCTTC. It yields the protein CANRMRERRNEQFF. Complete variable domain (other parts from reference TRBV11-2 and TRBJ2-1): EAGVAQSPRYKIIEKRQSVAFWCNPISGHATLYWYQQILGQGPKLLIQFQNNGVVDDSQLPKDRFSAERLKGVDSTLKIQPAKLEDSAVYLCANRMRERRNEQFFGPGTRLTVL.

V usage is TRBV28 and J usage is TRBJ2-5, with D maybe TRBD2 (5 bases). V dropped 6 bases and J dropped 0 bases, with 8 bases sitting between them. The CDR3 has 13 amino acids. Germline CDR1 is MDHEN and CDR2 is SYDVKM. The CDR3, as DNA: TGTGCCAGCAGAAATAGCGACCAAGAGACCCAGTACTTC. Amino acid sequence: CASRNSDQETQYF. The full variable domain, completed using reference TRBV28 and TRBJ2-5, is DVKVTQSSRYLVKRTGEKVFLECVQDMDHENMFWYRQDPGLGLRLIYFSYDVKMKEKGDIPEGYSVSREKKERFSLILESASTNQTSMYLCASRNSDQETQYFGPGTRLLVL.

The gene calls are TRBV6-6 and TRBJ2-7; perhaps TRBD1 as D (7 bases). V was pared by 7 bases and J by 3 bases, with 22 bases between. The CDR3 is made up of 16 amino acids. Looked up from germline, CDR1 is MNHNY and CDR2 is SVGAGI (reference sequence). CDR3 nucleotides: TGTGCCAGCATCGACCGAATGTCCAGGGGGGACTACGAGCAGTACTTC. Its translation: CASIDRMSRGDYEQYF.

The rearrangement uses TRBV28 and TRBJ2-2, with D unclear. V was trimmed by 3 bases and J by 0 bases, leaving 8 bases between them. CDR3 length: 15 residues. Germline V gene lookup returns CDR1 MDHEN and CDR2 SYDVKM. The CDR3 protein is CASSLYFPNTGELFF. The CDR3 DNA sequence: TGTGCCAGCAGTTTGTACTTTCCGAACACCGGGGAGCTGTTTTTT.

The rearrangement links TRBV27 to TRBJ1-2, with 7 nucleotides matching TRBD1. The CDR3 runs 16 residues. Germline values: CDR1 MNHEY, CDR2 SMNVEV (reference sequence). J lost 4 bases, V lost 3 bases, and 11 bases had no gene match. CDR3 nucleotides: TGTGCCAGCAGTTTTGACGTCCGACAGGGCGCCTATGGCTACACCTTC. This codes for CASSFDVRQGAYGYTF.

Here the CDR3 reads CAWSAGTTGGEQYF. The DNA for the CDR3 is TGTGCCTGGAGTGCAGGAACGACAGGGGGCGAGCAGTACTTC. The chain uses TRBV30 and TRBJ2-7, with 9 nucleotides matching TRBD1. CDR3 length: 14 amino acids. V gave up 1 base and J gave up 6 bases; unmatched junction bases: 7. The germline V gene encodes CDR1 GTSNPN and CDR2 SVGIG (reference sequence).